This T cell receptor beta chain was captured by sequencing in a study of T cell repertoires in cytomegalovirus infection. Study-level information: It can be stated that public TCR beta signatures indicated CMV infection as well as a matching HLA type.

CDR1 is MNHEY, CDR2 SMNVEV, per germline (reference sequence). Trimming took off 8 bases at V and 9 bases at J, with 26 bases between the two ends. The CDR3 extends over 15 amino acids. A note on this clonotype: Its antigen is still unknown.

TCRdb re-called the reads through MiXCR, storing one row per CDR3 protein. Here the sample spans around 180,000 distinct CDR3 sequences, roughly a fifth being singletons. General observations from the study: Within the response measured ex vivo, HLA-C-restricted CMV-specific TCR beta clonotypes were dominant. Pooled public TCR beta family frequency picked out CMV carriers with the relevant HLA.

The sequence was collected from a human donor in good health (CMV status not recorded). Some clones in this sample may be carry-over from other donors' samples. Sequenced sample: PBMCs. V gene TRBV27 combines with J gene TRBJ2-7; D is perhaps TRBD1 (6 bases). The CDR3 here is CASGPQQGTTLRQYF. As DNA, the CDR3 is TGTGCCAGCGGTCCCCAACAGGGTACGACCTTACGGCAGTACTTC.